This T cell receptor (beta chain) derives from a study of T cells in Graves' hyperthyroidism and ophthalmopathy. Study overall: Peripheral blood draws took place at initial diagnosis, ahead of any treatment. Whole-study results and caveats: Most thyroid clonotypes that were expanded above 0.001 also turned up in blood.

This clonotype has only a few counts. The target antigen is unknown. Per the germline V gene, CDR1 is SGHDN and CDR2 is FVKESK. Trimming pared 4 bases from V and 9 bases from J, leaving 10 bases between. The CDR3 runs to 12 residues. RNA transcripts yielded amplified TCR beta CDR3 regions. TCR CDR3 underwent first-round RT-PCR with the HTBI primer set. TCRdb fed the multiplex PCR reads into MiXCR, producing one record per CDR3 protein. There are about 640,000 distinct CDR3 sequences in the sample; about 14% occur only once, and about an eighth lies in the top ten. Each diagnosis drew on symptoms, thyroxine, TRAb, thyroid ultrasound and orbital computed tomography findings. Fresh peripheral blood, under 11 ml, yielded the PBMCs.

The receptor's source is a woman in her 50s with Graves' ophthalmopathy. This chain uses TRBV14 with TRBJ2-1; no clear D. Input material: blood. CDR3 bases: TGTGCCAGCAGCCCCGGCACCCCTGAGCAGTTCTTC. Its protein product is CASSPGTPEQFF.